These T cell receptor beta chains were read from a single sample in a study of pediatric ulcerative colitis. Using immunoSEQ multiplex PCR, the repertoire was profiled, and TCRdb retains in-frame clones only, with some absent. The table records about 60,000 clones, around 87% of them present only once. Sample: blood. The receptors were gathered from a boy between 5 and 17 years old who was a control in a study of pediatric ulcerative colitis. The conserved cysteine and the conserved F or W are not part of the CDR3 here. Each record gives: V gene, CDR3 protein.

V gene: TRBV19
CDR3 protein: ASRQGTDTYEQY

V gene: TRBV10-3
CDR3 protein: AISPTGSSTDTQY

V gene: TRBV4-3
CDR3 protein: ASSQDIGVGEKLF

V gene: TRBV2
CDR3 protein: ASSGSGVINYGYT

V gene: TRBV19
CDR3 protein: ASRGGVVGLTEYGYT

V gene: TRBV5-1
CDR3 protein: ASSWGAGGITDTQY

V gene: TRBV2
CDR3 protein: ASRGLPAANEQF

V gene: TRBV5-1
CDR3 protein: ASSRESPHTDTQY

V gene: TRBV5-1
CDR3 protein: ASSPGGGEQY

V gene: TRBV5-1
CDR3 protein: ASSREYTGELF

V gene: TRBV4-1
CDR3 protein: ASSQVDRAGEQY

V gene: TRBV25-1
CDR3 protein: ASSSDGDNRETQY

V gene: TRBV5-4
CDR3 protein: ASSSGPEQF

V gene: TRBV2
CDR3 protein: ASSEAPRGGLGYT

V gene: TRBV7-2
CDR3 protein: ASSRGTSEYNEQF

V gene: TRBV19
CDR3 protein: ASTQRWADNQPQH

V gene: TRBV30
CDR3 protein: AWFLLDGYT

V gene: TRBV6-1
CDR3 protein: ASMEGIDTGEQF

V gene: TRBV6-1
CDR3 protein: ASSERTPYEQY

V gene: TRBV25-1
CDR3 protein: ASSETGTSGSHYNEQF

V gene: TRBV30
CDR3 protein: AWSQLRGTGRAGNTIY

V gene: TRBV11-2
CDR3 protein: ASSSLAGLSNEQF

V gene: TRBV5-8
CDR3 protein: ASSLEDGRVAEAF

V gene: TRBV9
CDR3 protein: ASSERSRGTDTQY

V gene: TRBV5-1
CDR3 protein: ASSKELDGEAF

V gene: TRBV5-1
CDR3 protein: ASSPGRAGYGYT

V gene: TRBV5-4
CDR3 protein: ASSLGSSYNEQF

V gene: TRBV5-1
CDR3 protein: ASSYDSPSYGYT

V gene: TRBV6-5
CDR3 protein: ASSYEGDTEAF